The present entry profiles one T cell receptor (beta chain) with its context. As yet, its antigen is unknown. The germline gives CDR1 SGHTA, CDR2 FQGNSA. Trimming took 5 bases from V and 6 from J; bases not matched to a gene: 9. This CDR3 spans 14 amino acids. This record belongs to a study of early T cells in non-severe SARS-CoV-2 infection. Individual cDNA molecules were tagged with unique molecular identifiers. Each CDR3 protein gets one entry after TCRdb re-called the 5' RACE reads with MiXCR. The profile shows around 70,000 distinct CDR3 sequences, 12% of them singletons. Findings of the study overall: VDJdb-based matching was biased toward anti-spike CD8 responses and missed private and CD4 specificities.

The V and J genes are TRBV7-2 and TRBJ2-7, with 8 bases that match TRBD2. This TCR came from an adult who was a healthcare worker with PCR-confirmed SARS-CoV-2 infection or an uninfected control (not recorded which). The specimen sequenced was whole blood. CDR3 DNA sequence: TGTGCCAGCAGCCCCAGGACTAGCATGGGCGAGCAGTACTTC. Protein sequence: CASSPRTSMGEQYF.